The 2 T cell receptor beta chains reported below all come from one sample, sequenced in a study of cytomegalovirus exposure and HLA in healthy donors. Researchers ran the PCR with 60 Vbeta and 13 Jbeta primers. Libraries were prepared by immunoSEQ multiplex PCR; TCRdb keeps only in-frame clonotypes and omits some of them. The sample lists 210,000 or so clones, about 80% occurring once. The sample consisted of PBMCs. The receptors here all came from a middle-aged woman in good health and CMV-seronegative.

The genes are TRBV5-4 and TRBJ2-5; unclear D gene. V lost 3 bases and J 4 bases, leaving 4 bases between the germline ends. This CDR3 is built from 11 residues. Germline CDR1 SGHNT, CDR2 YYREEE (reference sequence). This CDR3 is CASSSVETQYF. CDR3 in DNA: TGTGCCAGCAGCTCGGTAGAGACCCAGTACTTC.

V gene TRBV30 combines with J gene TRBJ1-2, with D possibly matching TRBD1 (6 bases). V shed 2 bases and J shed 8 bases, with 15 bases lying between them. The CDR3 totals 13 residues. The germline V gene encodes CDR1 GTSNPN and CDR2 SVGIG (reference sequence). Written as DNA, the CDR3 is TGTGCCTGGAGTTCCCAACAGGGCAGCGGCTACACCTTC. Translating gives CAWSSQQGSGYTF.